These 21 T cell receptor beta chains originate from one sample sequenced in a study of cytomegalovirus exposure and HLA in healthy donors. The PCR used 60 Vbeta and 13 Jbeta primers. Using immunoSEQ multiplex PCR, the repertoire was profiled, and TCRdb retains in-frame clones only, with some absent. The table lists about 190,000 clones, 70% to 80% of them singletons. Sample: PBMCs. The receptors stem from a woman aged 30 to 39 in good health and CMV-seropositive.

This clone appeared a few times. The chain couples TRBV6-1 to TRBJ2-7; D possibly corresponds to TRBD2 (7 bases). CDR1 and CDR2 from the germline V gene are MNHNS and SASEGT. The CDR3 consists of 15 residues. V was pared by 2 bases and J by 3 bases, with 14 bases between. Here the CDR3 reads CASSERGGNIYEQYF. The DNA of the CDR3 is TGTGCCAGCAGTGAAAGGGGGGGAAACATCTACGAGCAGTACTTC.

This clone was detected only a few times. The chain uses TRBV30 and TRBJ2-5; a possible D gene is TRBD2 (5 bases). V lost 2 bases and J 3 bases, leaving 7 bases between the germline ends. The CDR3 is made up of 12 amino acids. CDR1 GTSNPN and CDR2 SVGIG come from the germline V gene (reference sequence). This chain's CDR3 is CAWSTGKETQYF. CDR3 in DNA: TGTGCCTGGAGTACCGGGAAAGAGACCCAGTACTTC.

CDR3 in amino acids: CASSPDGGEQYF. The CDR3 DNA reads TGTGCCAGCAGCCCAGATGGGGGGGAGCAGTACTTC. The V gene is TRBV6-5, the J gene TRBJ2-7; a weak D match, TRBD2 (6 bases). The CDR3 extends over 12 amino acids. Germline assignment: CDR1 MNHEY and CDR2 SVGAGI. V was shortened by 6 bases and J by 7 bases, with 13 bases between the two germline ends.

The V gene is TRBV15, the J gene TRBJ2-3; 7 positions match TRBD1. The junction had 6 bases not matched to a gene; V was cut back by 0 bases and J by 0 bases. Germline assignment: CDR1 LNHNV and CDR2 YYDKDF (reference sequence). The CDR3 length is 17 residues. CDR3 sequence reads: CATSREGDSASTDTQYF. The DNA of the CDR3 is TGTGCCACCAGCAGAGAAGGGGACAGCGCTAGCACAGATACGCAGTATTTT.

V gene TRBV20-1 combines with J gene TRBJ1-1, with D hard to call. From germline, CDR1 is DFQATT and CDR2 SNEGSKA (reference sequence). The CDR3 covers 11 residues. The V and J ends lost 6 bases and 10 bases respectively, with 15 bases between them. The CDR3 reads CSAEGGLGAFF. For the CDR3, the DNA is TGCAGTGCGGAGGGAGGACTCGGAGCTTTCTTT.

The rearrangement joins TRBV5-1 to TRBJ2-2, with D possibly TRBD1 on 5 matching bases. Trimming pared 1 base from V and 1 base from J, leaving 11 bases between. The V gene's germline CDR1 is SGHRS and CDR2 YFSETQ. CDR3 length equals 16 residues. The CDR3 region has the DNA TGCGCCAGCAGCTTGAGCACAGGTTGGAACACCGGGGAGCTGTTTTTT. It specifies CASSLSTGWNTGELFF.

The chain employs TRBV2 and TRBJ1-1; no firm D call. The CDR3 is made up of 13 amino acids. Trimming removed 8 bases from V and 7 bases from J, with 17 bases in between. Germline lookup yields CDR1 SNHLY and CDR2 FYNNEI. CDR3 region: CASHTTLGGEAFF. The CDR3 bases are TGTGCCAGCCACACAACGTTAGGCGGTGAAGCTTTCTTT. Full variable domain (rest looked up from reference TRBV2 and TRBJ1-1): EPEVTQTPSHQVTQMGQEVILRCVPISNHLYFYWYRQILGQKVEFLVSFYNNEISEKSEIFDDQFSVERPDGSNFTLKIRSTKLEDSAMYFCASHTTLGGEAFFGQGTRLTVV.

This chain links TRBV9 with TRBJ2-6, with a weak D call TRBD1 (5 bases). The ends were cut back, 0 bases at V and 4 bases at J, with 17 bases in the middle. The CDR3 has 18 residues. Germline-derived CDR1 and CDR2 are SGDLS and YYNGEE. The CDR3 here is CASSVATGPFRGANVLTF. DNA for the CDR3: TGTGCCAGCAGCGTAGCTACAGGCCCGTTTCGGGGGGCCAACGTCCTGACTTTC.

This clone was counted a few times. V and J are TRBV15 and TRBJ1-2; 9 bases align to TRBD1. The CDR3 has 17 residues. CDR1 and CDR2 (germline): LNHNV, YYDKDF (reference sequence). V lost 0 bases to trimming and J lost 6 bases; unmatched junction nucleotides: 11. The DNA for the CDR3 is TGTGCCACCAGCAGAGACGCGGAGGGACAGGGAATCAATGGCTACACCTTC. This encodes CATSRDAEGQGINGYTF.

The V and J genes are TRBV30 and TRBJ1-2; 7 bases are shared with TRBD1. This CDR3 contains 14 residues. Germline CDR1 is GTSNPN and CDR2 is SVGIG (reference sequence). Losses at the gene ends were 4 bases for V and 4 bases for J; bases not matched to a gene: 9. DNA of the CDR3: TGTGCCTGGACAAACACAGGGGACTTCTATGGCTACACCTTC. Protein: CAWTNTGDFYGYTF.

V usage is TRBV5-1 and J usage is TRBJ2-1; D ambiguous. The CDR3 is made up of 13 amino acids. V shed 0 bases and J shed 10 bases, with 11 bases lying between them. CDR1 and CDR2 (germline): SGHRS, YFSETQ. As DNA, the CDR3 is TGCGCCAGCAGCTTGGATGCCCTAGACGAGCAGTTCTTC. Encoded protein: CASSLDALDEQFF. Combining the CDR3 with reference TRBV5-1 and TRBJ2-1 gives the whole variable domain KAGVTQTPRYLIKTRGQQVTLSCSPISGHRSVSWYQQTPGQGLQFLFEYFSETQRNKGNFPGRFSGRQFSNSRSEMNVSTLELGDSALYLCASSLDALDEQFFGPGTRLTVL.

V usage is TRBV29-1 and J usage is TRBJ1-1; 7 bases fit TRBD1. CDR1 is SQVTM and CDR2 is ANQGSEA in the germline V gene. The CDR3 has 12 residues. V lost 7 bases to trimming and J lost 6 bases; unmatched junction nucleotides: 8. As DNA, the CDR3 is TGCAGCGCCGCGGACAGGCGCGCTGAAGCTTTCTTT. It yields the protein CSAADRRAEAFF.

This clone was found once. The V call is TRBV14, the J call TRBJ1-1, with D possibly matching TRBD1 (5 bases). V was trimmed by 1 base and J by 11 bases, leaving 11 bases between them. Germline V gene sequence: CDR1 SGHDN, CDR2 FVKESK. The CDR3 sequence is 12 residues long. The CDR3 here is CASSQVGTSAFF. The CDR3 nucleotides read TGTGCCAGCAGCCAAGTCGGGACTTCGGCTTTCTTT.

The chain carries TRBV28 and TRBJ2-7, with 12 bases that match TRBD2. This CDR3 is 14 amino acids long. The V gene's germline CDR1 is MDHEN and CDR2 SYDVKM. The V and J ends lost 6 bases and 7 bases, in that order; junction bases with no gene match: 7. CDR3 sequence (DNA): TGTGCCAGCAGCCGGACTAGCGGGACCTGGGAGCAGTACTTC. Translated: CASSRTSGTWEQYF.

This chain connects TRBV19 to TRBJ2-1, with TRBD2 matching over 13 bases. The CDR3 consists of 17 residues. From germline, CDR1 is LNHDA and CDR2 SQIVND (reference sequence). The junction had 6 bases not matched to a gene; V was cut back by 6 bases and J by 1 base. CDR3 DNA: TGTGCCAGTAGACGGACTAGCGGGAGATTGTCCTACAATGAGCAGTTCTTC. It specifies CASRRTSGRLSYNEQFF.

This rearrangement joins TRBV28 to TRBJ1-1, with 8 bases aligning to TRBD1. The V and J ends lost 6 bases and 4 bases, in that order; junction bases with no gene match: 4. There are 13 residues in the CDR3. The V gene's germline CDR1 is MDHEN and CDR2 SYDVKM. CDR3: CASRGQVITEAFF. The CDR3 nucleotides read TGTGCCAGCAGGGGACAGGTTATCACTGAAGCTTTCTTT.

The table lists this clone with a few counts. This chain joins TRBV7-2 and TRBJ2-3; TRBD2 agrees at 7 bases. CDR3 length: 15 residues. V trimming: 3 bases; J trimming: 4 bases; junction bases outside the gene matches: 7. The germline CDR1 and CDR2 sequences are SGHTA and FQGNSA. The CDR3 spells CASSFLGLAADTQYF. The CDR3 DNA reads as TGTGCCAGCAGCTTTCTCGGGCTAGCGGCAGATACGCAGTATTTT.

The chain combines TRBV28 with TRBJ2-5; possible D gene TRBD2, 6 bases. The germline V gene has CDR1 MDHEN and CDR2 SYDVKM. CDR3 size: 11 residues. Trimming pared 5 bases from V and 12 bases from J, leaving 13 bases between. The CDR3, as DNA: TGTGCCAGCAGTACCGGACTAACCAAGTACTTC. Its translation: CASSTGLTKYF.

This sequence joins TRBV19 and TRBJ1-5; D is perhaps TRBD1 (5 bases). The V end was cut by 6 bases, the J end by 2 bases, with 17 bases between. CDR1 and CDR2 from the germline V gene are LNHDA and SQIVND (reference sequence). This CDR3 is 16 amino acids long. The chain's CDR3 is CASRPGKGGGNQPQHF. The CDR3 DNA follows: TGTGCCAGTAGGCCAGGGAAAGGTGGAGGCAATCAGCCCCAGCATTTT.

The chain employs TRBV5-1 and TRBJ1-4, with 10 bases aligning to TRBD1. This CDR3 is 15 amino acids long. With 3 bases clipped from V and 8 bases from J, the junction kept 7 bases outside the gene matches. Per germline, CDR1 SGHRS and CDR2 YFSETQ. CDR3 in amino acids: CASSSPGTGVEKLFF. The CDR3, as DNA: TGCGCCAGCAGCTCTCCCGGGACAGGGGTCGAAAAACTGTTTTTT. Combining the CDR3 with reference TRBV5-1 and TRBJ1-4 gives the whole variable domain KAGVTQTPRYLIKTRGQQVTLSCSPISGHRSVSWYQQTPGQGLQFLFEYFSETQRNKGNFPGRFSGRQFSNSRSEMNVSTLELGDSALYLCASSSPGTGVEKLFFGSGTQLSVL.

The CDR3 here is CASSIGQGTSIQYF. The CDR3 region has the DNA TGTGCCAGCAGCATAGGACAGGGGACGAGCATTCAGTACTTC. The rearrangement links TRBV7-3 to TRBJ2-4; 9 bases match TRBD1. Germline V gives CDR1 SGHTA, CDR2 FQGTGA. Trimming took 5 bases from V and 9 from J; bases not matched to a gene: 8. The CDR3 extends over 14 amino acids.